The next 14 T cell receptor beta chains were all read from a single sample in a study of shared clonotypes between healthy human individuals. TCRdb keeps only in-frame clones here, not all; method: immunoSEQ multiplex PCR. This sample has 100,000 or so clones, with more than 45% found just once. The sequencing sample was made of PBMCs. These receptor sequences come from a woman aged 40 to 55 in good health. Some clones in this sample may be carry-over from other donors' samples.

This clone was found a few times. V and J are TRBV6-6 and TRBJ2-1, with TRBD2 matching over 16 bases. The ends lost 5 bases at V and 7 bases at J; junction bases unmatched: 2. The germline V gene has CDR1 MNHNY and CDR2 SVGAGI (reference sequence). The CDR3 is 15 amino acids. The CDR3 is CASSRGLAGGNEQFF. CDR3 in DNA: TGTGCCAGCAGTCGGGGACTAGCGGGAGGGAATGAGCAGTTCTTC.

Comment on this clone: This may stem from a read error, because a much larger clone lies one nucleotide away. The gene calls are TRBV28 and TRBJ2-5; the match to TRBD2 covers 8 bases. CDR1 is MDHEN, CDR2 SYDVKM, per germline. Germline trimming cut 3 bases from V and 14 bases from J; bases unmatched to any gene: 8. The CDR3 covers 12 residues. The CDR3 protein is CASSFGSGGSYF. CDR3 sequence (DNA): TGTGCCAGCAGTTTTGGGAGCGGGGGTTCTTACTTC.

This clone was recorded only once. V and J are TRBV6-5 and TRBJ2-7, with 7 positions matching TRBD1. The CDR3 has 16 amino acids. The trim removed 4 bases at V and 2 bases at J, leaving 11 bases unmatched. CDR1 is MNHEY, CDR2 SVGAGI, per germline. CDR3 nucleotide sequence: TGTGCCAGCAGTTCTCAGACAGGGCGGACCACCTACGAGCAGTACTTC. Translated, it gives CASSSQTGRTTYEQYF.

The rearrangement uses TRBV6-5 and TRBJ2-3; TRBD1 is a possible D gene (5 bases). CDR3 length: 15 residues. The germline gives CDR1 MNHEY, CDR2 SVGAGI. V was trimmed by 5 bases and J by 2 bases, leaving 14 bases between them. In nucleotides, the CDR3 is TGTGCCAGCAGTGGGCAGCAGGGAATCACAGATACGCAGTATTTT. Encoded protein: CASSGQQGITDTQYF.

The chain is built from TRBV9 and TRBJ2-3; a possible D gene is TRBD2 (5 bases). Per germline, CDR1 SGDLS and CDR2 YYNGEE. V shed 0 bases and J shed 4 bases, with 12 bases lying between them. CDR3 length: 15 residues. CDR3 in DNA: TGTGCCAGCAGCGTAGGAGGAGGAGGCGCAGATACGCAGTATTTT. This gives the protein CASSVGGGGADTQYF.

This clone was seen a few times. The CDR3 is CASSYRDSYNEQFF. CDR3 in DNA: TGTGCCAGCAGTTACAGGGACAGTTACAATGAGCAGTTCTTC. J is TRBJ2-1 and V is TRBV6-6; 7 nucleotides align to TRBD1. J was trimmed by 4 bases and V by 2 bases; bases with no gene match: 2. The germline V gene encodes CDR1 MNHNY and CDR2 SVGAGI (reference sequence). This CDR3 contains 14 residues.

This chain uses TRBV10-3 with TRBJ1-2; D is ambiguous. This CDR3 has 17 amino acids. Germline V gene data show CDR1 as ENHRY and CDR2 as SYGVKD. V was clipped by 4 bases and J by 1 base, with 19 bases between them. In DNA, the CDR3 is TGTGCCATCAGTGCCCAAAAGGCGGCAGGAGTTAACTATGGCTACACCTTC. The encoded protein is CAISAQKAAGVNYGYTF.

The gene calls are TRBV28 and TRBJ1-1, with D unclear. Germline CDR1 and CDR2: MDHEN and SYDVKM. This CDR3 has 13 residues. V was shortened by 8 bases and J by 0 bases, with 10 bases between the two germline ends. The CDR3 here is CASLSSVNTEAFF. CDR3 bases: TGTGCCAGCCTATCGTCGGTGAACACTGAAGCTTTCTTT.

The V and J genes are TRBV9 and TRBJ2-7; perhaps TRBD1 as D (6 bases). The germline V and J ends were trimmed by 4 bases and 6 bases, with 17 bases remaining between them. The CDR3 contains 14 residues. The germline V gene has CDR1 SGDLS and CDR2 YYNGEE. CDR3 residues: CASSPRDIWAEQYF. CDR3 nucleotide sequence: TGTGCCAGCAGCCCCCGGGACATCTGGGCCGAGCAGTACTTC.

As to this clone: A read error may produce the germline difference seen at one junction end. The rearrangement uses TRBV5-1 and TRBJ2-7; 8 bases are shared with TRBD1. This CDR3 comprises 16 residues. Germline V lookup: CDR1 SGHRS, CDR2 YFSETQ. The CDR3: CASGLVGTGQFYEQYF. The CDR3 nucleotides are TGCGCCAGCGGCTTGGTGGGGACAGGCCAGTTCTACGAGCAGTACTTC. Full variable domain (rest looked up from reference TRBV5-1 and TRBJ2-7): KAGVTQTPRYLIKTRGQQVTLSCSPISGHRSVSWYQQTPGQGLQFLFEYFSETQRNKGNFPGRFSGRQFSNSRSEMNVSTLELGDSALYLCASGLVGTGQFYEQYFGPGTRLTVT.

This clone is categorized as medium-sized. The chain carries TRBV30 and TRBJ2-1; 7 positions agree with TRBD2. The CDR3 has 14 residues. CDR1 is GTSNPN and CDR2 is SVGIG in the germline V gene (reference sequence). Trimming removed 4 bases from V and 5 bases from J; junction bases left unmatched: 8. DNA for the CDR3: TGTGCCTGGACCCCCCGCGGGGGAGACAATGAGCAGTTCTTC. Amino acids: CAWTPRGGDNEQFF.

J is TRBJ2-7 and V is TRBV5-6; maybe TRBD2 (5 bases). CDR3 length: 16 amino acids. Germline V CDR1 and CDR2: SGHDT, YYEEEE. With 0 bases removed from V and 9 bases from J, the gap between germline ends came to 22 bases. Written as DNA, the CDR3 is TGTGCCAGCAGCTTGGGAGGGCAGGCGTCCGGCGCGATGCAGTACTTC. As protein: CASSLGGQASGAMQYF.

In its sample, this clone was seen a few times. CDR3 bases: TGCGCCAGCAGCCAAGAACTAGTCGGTGGGGCCAACGTCCTGACTTTC. Translating it yields CASSQELVGGANVLTF. V gene TRBV4-1 combines with J gene TRBJ2-6; the D gene is possibly TRBD2 (5 bases). There are 16 residues in the CDR3. CDR1 is MGHRA and CDR2 is YSYEKL in the germline V gene. Trimming cost V 0 bases and J 3 bases, with 9 bases left between them.

This clone was counted between two and nine times. V usage is TRBV5-1 and J usage is TRBJ2-5, with D unclear. The better agreement between TRBJ2-7 and the DNA end casts doubt on the J call. The CDR3 is 13 amino acids. Germline V gene sequence: CDR1 SGHRS, CDR2 YFSETQ. CDR3 DNA sequence: TGCGCCAGCAGCTTGGAGCCATCCGGCGAGCAGTACTTC. Residues: CASSLEPSGEQYF.